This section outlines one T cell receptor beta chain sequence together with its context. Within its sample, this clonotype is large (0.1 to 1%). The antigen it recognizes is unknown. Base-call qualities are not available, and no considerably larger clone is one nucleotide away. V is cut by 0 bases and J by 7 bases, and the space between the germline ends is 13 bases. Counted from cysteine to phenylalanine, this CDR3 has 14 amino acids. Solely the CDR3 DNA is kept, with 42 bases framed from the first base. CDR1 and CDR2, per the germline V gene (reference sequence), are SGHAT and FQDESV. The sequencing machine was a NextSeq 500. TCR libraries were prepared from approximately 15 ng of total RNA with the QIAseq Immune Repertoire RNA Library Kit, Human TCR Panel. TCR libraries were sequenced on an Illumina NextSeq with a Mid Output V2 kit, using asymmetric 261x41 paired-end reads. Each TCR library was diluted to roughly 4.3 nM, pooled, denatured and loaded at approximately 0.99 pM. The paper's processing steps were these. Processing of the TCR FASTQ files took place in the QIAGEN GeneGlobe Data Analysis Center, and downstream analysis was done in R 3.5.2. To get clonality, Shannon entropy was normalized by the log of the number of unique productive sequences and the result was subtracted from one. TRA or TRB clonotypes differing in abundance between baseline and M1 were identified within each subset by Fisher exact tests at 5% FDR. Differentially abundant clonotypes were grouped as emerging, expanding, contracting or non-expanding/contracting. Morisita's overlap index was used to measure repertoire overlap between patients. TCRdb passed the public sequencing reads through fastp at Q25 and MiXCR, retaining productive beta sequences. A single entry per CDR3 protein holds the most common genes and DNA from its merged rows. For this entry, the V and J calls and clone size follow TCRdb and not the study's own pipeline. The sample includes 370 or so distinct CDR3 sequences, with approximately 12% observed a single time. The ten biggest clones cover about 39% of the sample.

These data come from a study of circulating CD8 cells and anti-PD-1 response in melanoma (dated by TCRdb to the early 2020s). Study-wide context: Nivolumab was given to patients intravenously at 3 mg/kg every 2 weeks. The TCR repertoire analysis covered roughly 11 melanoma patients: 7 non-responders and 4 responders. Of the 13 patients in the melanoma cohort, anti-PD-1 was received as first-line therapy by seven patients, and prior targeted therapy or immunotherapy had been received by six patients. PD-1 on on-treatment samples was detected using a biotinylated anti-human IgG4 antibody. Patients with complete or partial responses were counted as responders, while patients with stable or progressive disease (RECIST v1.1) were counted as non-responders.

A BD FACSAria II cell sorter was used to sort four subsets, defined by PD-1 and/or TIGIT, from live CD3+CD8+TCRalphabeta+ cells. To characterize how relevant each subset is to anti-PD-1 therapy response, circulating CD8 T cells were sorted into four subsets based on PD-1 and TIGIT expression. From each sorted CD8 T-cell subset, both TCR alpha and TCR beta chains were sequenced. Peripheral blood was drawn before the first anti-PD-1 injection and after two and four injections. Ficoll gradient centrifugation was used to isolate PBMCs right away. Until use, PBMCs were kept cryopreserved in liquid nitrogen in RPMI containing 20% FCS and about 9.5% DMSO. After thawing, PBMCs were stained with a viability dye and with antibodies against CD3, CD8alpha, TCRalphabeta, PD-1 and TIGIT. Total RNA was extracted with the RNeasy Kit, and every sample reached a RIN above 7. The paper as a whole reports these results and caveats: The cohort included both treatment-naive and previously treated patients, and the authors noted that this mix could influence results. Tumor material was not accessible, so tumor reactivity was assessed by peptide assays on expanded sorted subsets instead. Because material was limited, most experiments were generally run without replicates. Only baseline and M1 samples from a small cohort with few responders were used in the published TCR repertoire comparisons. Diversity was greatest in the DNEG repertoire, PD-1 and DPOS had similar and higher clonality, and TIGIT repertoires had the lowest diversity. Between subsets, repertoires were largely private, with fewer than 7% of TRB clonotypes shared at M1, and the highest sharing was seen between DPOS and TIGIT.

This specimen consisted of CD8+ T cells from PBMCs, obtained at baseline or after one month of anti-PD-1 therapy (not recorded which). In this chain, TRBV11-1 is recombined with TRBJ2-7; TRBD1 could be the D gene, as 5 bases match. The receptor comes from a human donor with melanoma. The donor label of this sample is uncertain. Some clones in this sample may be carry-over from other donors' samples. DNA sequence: TGTGCCAGCAGCTTAGCCGGAAACAGGCGGGAGCAGTACTTC. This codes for CASSLAGNRREQYF.